Each of the 23 T cell receptor beta chains below was sequenced from the same sample in a study of blood T cell repertoires in COVID-19. Repertoires were generated with immunoSEQ multiplex PCR, while TCRdb's copy carries only in-frame clones and drops some. The sample comprises some 200,000 clones, 80% to 90% of which are singletons, and approximately 1.5% rests with the top ten. The sample comprised peripheral blood. These receptors originate from a woman in her thirties or forties who had recovered from COVID-19.

This chain joins TRBV5-1 and TRBJ1-1; TRBD1 matches at 7 bases. Germline-derived CDR1 and CDR2 are SGHRS and YFSETQ. The V segment lost 4 bases and the J segment 4 bases; nucleotides outside the gene matches: 10. CDR3 size: 15 residues. The CDR3 is CASSKLIDRVTEAFF. As DNA, the CDR3 is TGCGCCAGCAGCAAACTTATAGACAGGGTCACTGAAGCTTTCTTT.

The CDR3 region is CASSGNRAGNQPQHF. The CDR3 region has the DNA TGTGCCAGCAGTGGCAACAGGGCGGGCAATCAGCCCCAGCATTTT. V is TRBV6-4 and J is TRBJ1-5; tentative D call: TRBD1 (6 bases). Looked up from germline, CDR1 is MRHNA and CDR2 is SNTAGT. Trimming took off 4 bases at V and 2 bases at J, with 12 bases between the two ends. The CDR3 extends over 15 amino acids.

This chain uses TRBV27 with TRBJ1-1; D uncertain. Per germline, CDR1 MNHEY and CDR2 SMNVEV (reference sequence). V lost 3 bases to trimming and J lost 0 bases, with 5 bases between them. This CDR3 is built from 13 residues. The chain's CDR3 is CASSFTVNTEAFF. The CDR3 region has the DNA TGTGCCAGCAGTTTTACAGTGAACACTGAAGCTTTCTTT.

The chain links TRBV9 to TRBJ1-1, with no clear D. The CDR3 runs to 14 residues. The germline gives CDR1 SGDLS, CDR2 YYNGEE. Trimming shortened V by 5 bases and J by 5 bases, and 16 bases separated the two germline ends. The CDR3 loop is CASSRDRGWTEAFF. As DNA, the CDR3 is TGTGCCAGCAGTAGAGATCGGGGTTGGACTGAAGCTTTCTTT.

This chain uses TRBV9 with TRBJ2-3; the match to TRBD2 covers 7 bases. Germline CDR1 and CDR2: SGDLS and YYNGEE. V lost 0 bases to trimming and J lost 0 bases; unmatched junction nucleotides: 7. This CDR3 contains 17 residues. The CDR3 loop reads CASSVGAGDASTDTQYF. DNA for the CDR3: TGTGCCAGCAGCGTAGGGGCGGGGGACGCCAGCACAGATACGCAGTATTTT.

This chain joins TRBV11-3 and TRBJ2-3; 11 bases map to TRBD1. V shed 6 bases and J 1 base; nucleotides not matched to a gene: 6. Per the germline V gene, CDR1 is SGHNT and CDR2 is YENEEA. This CDR3 spans 16 amino acids. The CDR3 region is CASRGPGQGGTDTQYF. The CDR3 DNA reads TGTGCCAGCAGGGGACCGGGACAGGGGGGCACAGATACGCAGTATTTT.

The chain recombines TRBV6-5 with TRBJ1-4; possibly TRBD1 for D (5 bases). Trimming removed 8 bases at V and 4 bases at J, with 11 bases between. Looked up from germline, CDR1 is MNHEY and CDR2 is SVGAGI. This CDR3 region has 13 residues. In DNA form, the CDR3 reads TGTGCCAGCGCAGGGATGCTTAATGAAAAACTGTTTTTT. Translating it yields CASAGMLNEKLFF.

This chain uses TRBV13 with TRBJ1-2; the D gene is possibly TRBD1 (5 bases). This CDR3 contains 19 residues. Germline V gene sequence: CDR1 PRHDT, CDR2 FYEKMQ (reference sequence). Trimming removed 7 bases from V and 3 bases from J, with 30 bases in between. Written as DNA, the CDR3 is TGTGCCAGCATCGCGGCAGCCCGGGACTTTACTGGGGGGTACTATGGCTACACCTTC. This codes for CASIAAARDFTGGYYGYTF.

The rearrangement joins TRBV2 to TRBJ2-7; D may be TRBD1 (7 bases). The germline gives CDR1 SNHLY, CDR2 FYNNEI. V lost 6 bases and J 3 bases, leaving 15 bases between the germline ends. This CDR3 contains 14 residues. CDR3: CASRAGGGNYEQYF. CDR3 nucleotides: TGTGCCAGCAGGGCAGGAGGGGGCAACTACGAGCAGTACTTC.

V usage is TRBV10-3 and J usage is TRBJ2-3, with TRBD2 identical over 7 bases. Germline V CDR1 and CDR2: ENHRY, SYGVKD. Trimming cost V 2 bases and J 1 base; bases outside gene matches: 0. CDR3 length: 14 amino acids. CDR3 nucleotides: TGTGCCATCAGTGAGCGGGGGGGCACAGATACGCAGTATTTT. It encodes CAISERGGTDTQYF.

The gene calls are TRBV7-3 and TRBJ2-7, with TRBD1 matching 7 bases. Germline CDR1 and CDR2: SGHTA and FQGTGA. This CDR3 is built from 13 residues. V dropped 5 bases and J dropped 12; count of bases not matched to a gene: 13. CDR3 amino acids: CASSPVLTGRLYF. The CDR3 DNA follows: TGTGCCAGCAGCCCAGTTCTGACAGGGCGGCTGTACTTC.

The chain is built from TRBV5-4 and TRBJ2-3; tentative D call: TRBD2 (5 bases). CDR3 length: 14 residues. The germline V gene has CDR1 SGHNT and CDR2 YYREEE (reference sequence). V was clipped by 1 base and J by 3 bases, with 9 bases between them. The CDR3, as DNA: TGTGCCAGCAGCTTGAAAAGGGAGACAGATACGCAGTATTTT. As protein: CASSLKRETDTQYF.

The rearrangement uses TRBV19 and TRBJ1-5; 8 bases line up with TRBD1. The V gene's germline CDR1 is LNHDA and CDR2 SQIVND (reference sequence). J gave up 9 bases and V 3 bases, and 10 bases lay outside the gene matches. CDR3 length: 15 residues. CDR3 sequence: CASSIGQGSGRPQHF. The CDR3 DNA follows: TGTGCCAGTAGTATCGGACAGGGCTCGGGAAGGCCCCAGCATTTT.

Concerning this clone: At one of its ends the junction is not consistent with the germline gene, which may arise from a read error. This sequence joins TRBV12-3 or TRBV12-4 and TRBJ2-7; D gene unclear. The CDR3 sequence is 11 residues long. In DNA form, the CDR3 reads TGTGCCAGCAGTTTCTCCCACGAGCAGTACTTC. This sequence encodes CASSFSHEQYF.

This clone was counted many times. This chain connects TRBV5-6 to TRBJ1-6; TRBD1 might be the D (6 bases). This CDR3 contains 14 residues. Germline CDR1 reads SGHDT; CDR2 reads YYEEEE. The ends were cut back, 2 bases at V and 8 bases at J, with 11 bases in the middle. The CDR3 region is CASSFGGLDSPLHF. The CDR3 nucleotides are TGTGCCAGCAGCTTCGGGGGGCTGGATTCACCCCTCCACTTT.

This clone was detected a few times. The chain joins TRBV6-6 to TRBJ1-2, with D unclear. This CDR3 contains 14 residues. The ends were cut back, 4 bases at V and 8 bases at J, with 17 bases in the middle. CDR1 and CDR2 from the germline V gene are MNHNY and SVGAGI (reference sequence). CDR3 sequence (DNA): TGTGCCAGCAGTTTCGGGAAGGTTTCAACGGGCTACACCTTC. Protein product: CASSFGKVSTGYTF.

The rearrangement links TRBV5-6 to TRBJ2-7; D is uncertain. Germline CDR1 reads SGHDT; CDR2 reads YYEEEE. This CDR3 spans 12 amino acids. V gave up 5 bases and J gave up 0 bases, with 6 bases separating them. In nucleotides, the CDR3 is TGTGCCAGCAGTTATAGCTCCTACGAGCAGTACTTC. This gives the protein CASSYSSYEQYF.

In DNA form, the CDR3 reads TGTGCCACCCAAGGGGGCGCGGGCACTGAAGCTTTCTTT. This encodes CATQGGAGTEAFF. V usage is TRBV24-1 and J usage is TRBJ1-1; 7 nucleotides line up with TRBD1. The germline gives CDR1 KGHDR, CDR2 SFDVKD. V gave up 9 bases and J gave up 4 bases; unmatched junction bases: 7. The CDR3 length is 13 residues.

The V gene is TRBV6-6, the J gene TRBJ1-1; no firm D call. Trimming pared 5 bases from V and 0 bases from J, leaving 16 bases between. The CDR3 has 16 residues. Germline V gene data show CDR1 as MNHNY and CDR2 as SVGAGI (reference sequence). CDR3 in amino acids: CASSRGPGNVNTEAFF. CDR3 bases: TGTGCCAGCAGTCGAGGCCCCGGGAACGTGAACACTGAAGCTTTCTTT.

The rearrangement joins TRBV6-1 to TRBJ1-5, with D hard to call. This CDR3 is 16 amino acids long. Germline assignment: CDR1 MNHNS and CDR2 SASEGT. Between the trimmed V and J ends, which lost 3 bases and 0 bases, there was a span of 12 bases. The chain's CDR3 is CASSELPGNSNQPQHF. The DNA for the CDR3 is TGTGCCAGCAGTGAGTTGCCGGGGAATAGCAATCAGCCCCAGCATTTT.

This rearrangement joins TRBV19 to TRBJ2-7; 12 bases are a match to TRBD2. Germline lookup yields CDR1 LNHDA and CDR2 SQIVND (reference sequence). The CDR3 totals 14 residues. The V gene end was trimmed by 5 bases and the J gene end by 7 bases; junction bases not matched to a gene: 6. CDR3 residues: CASSAPGLAGEQYF. The CDR3 nucleotides are TGTGCCAGTAGTGCACCGGGACTAGCGGGTGAGCAGTACTTC. Full variable domain (remainder filled in from reference TRBV19 and TRBJ2-7): DGGITQSPKYLFRKEGQNVTLSCEQNLNHDAMYWYRQDPGQGLRLIYYSQIVNDFQKGDIAEGYSVSREKKESFPLTVTSAQKNPTAFYLCASSAPGLAGEQYFGPGTRLTVT.

The chain joins TRBV18 to TRBJ1-2, with 8 bases lining up with TRBD1. The CDR3 is 14 residues long. Per the germline V gene, CDR1 is KGHSH and CDR2 is LQKENI. V lost 1 base to trimming and J lost 4 bases; unmatched junction nucleotides: 2. CDR3 nucleotides: TGTGCCAGCTCACCACAACAGGGGGGCTATGGCTACACCTTC. It specifies CASSPQQGGYGYTF.

V usage is TRBV19 and J usage is TRBJ2-3; D gene unclear. Per germline, CDR1 LNHDA and CDR2 SQIVND (reference sequence). This CDR3 comprises 15 residues. V lost 1 base and J 0 bases, leaving 8 bases between the germline ends. As DNA, the CDR3 is TGTGCCAGTAGTATAGGAGGCCTTAGCACAGATACGCAGTATTTT. Translated: CASSIGGLSTDTQYF.